This T cell receptor beta chain emerged from a study of blood T cells in healthy people across ages. For the second PCR, which ran for 7 to 11 cycles, a sample-barcoded 5' primer and a J-beta primer mix were used. The yield of each sample was at least 2.5 million CDR3-containing paired-end reads. Each CDR3 protein is one row after TCRdb ran MiXCR on the 5' RACE reads. Counted here are 950,000 to 1,200,000 distinct CDR3 sequences, more than 30% occurring once; the ten biggest clones make up 10% to 15%. About this clonotype: Antigen: not known. The junction does not match germline at one end; this may be a read error.

Study-wide points: Long-lived and aged donors differed, with more naive CD4+ cells and higher diversity in the long-lived.

From germline, CDR1 is WSHSY and CDR2 SAAADI. CDR3 size: 13 residues. V gene TRBV10-2 combines with J gene TRBJ2-7; D ambiguous. Sequencing was carried out using blood. The sequence was obtained from a man younger than 30 in good health. CDR3 DNA sequence: TGCGCCAGCAGTAAGTCCTGGTCCTACGAGCAGTACTTC. As protein: CASSKSWSYEQYF.